This passage covers 11 T cell receptor beta chains from one sample sequenced in a study of shared clonotypes between healthy human individuals. Using immunoSEQ multiplex PCR, the repertoire was profiled, and TCRdb retains in-frame clones only, with some absent. This sample has roughly 570,000 clones, with more than 95% found just once. CD45RO-negative, CCR7-positively selected cells formed the naive CD8 fraction, excluding terminally differentiated effector memory CD45RA+ cells. The sequencing sample was made of naive CD8+ T cells sorted from blood. The source is a man aged 30 to 45 in good health.

This chain uses TRBV28 with TRBJ1-2, with D unclear. CDR3 length equals 13 residues. The V gene lost 8 bases and the J gene lost 8 bases, with 18 bases spanning the gap. Germline V gene data show CDR1 as MDHEN and CDR2 as SYDVKM. CDR3 sequence reads: CASAKNRMEGYTF. The CDR3 nucleotides read TGTGCCAGCGCAAAAAATCGGATGGAGGGCTACACCTTC.

The V and J genes are TRBV29-1 and TRBJ2-2, with 12 bases aligning to TRBD2. From germline, CDR1 is SQVTM and CDR2 ANQGSEA. CDR3 length: 14 amino acids. Trimming cost V 4 bases and J 8 bases; bases outside gene matches: 5. The DNA for the CDR3 is TGCAGCGTTGGGACTAGCGGGACTTATGGGGAGCTGTTTTTT. Residues: CSVGTSGTYGELFF.

The rearrangement joins TRBV4-2 to TRBJ1-1; D possibly corresponds to TRBD1 (5 bases). Per germline, CDR1 LGHNA and CDR2 YNFKEQ. The V end lost 1 base, the J end lost 0 bases, and 15 bases lay between the germline ends. This CDR3 is 17 amino acids long. The CDR3 loop reads CASSQGTGDSLNTEAFF. The CDR3 coding sequence is TGTGCCAGCAGCCAAGGTACGGGGGACTCACTGAACACTGAAGCTTTCTTT.

The CDR3 is CASSPPLTVPGNTIYF. The CDR3, as DNA: TGTGCCAGCTCACCACCTTTGACAGTCCCAGGAAACACCATATATTTT. The chain recombines TRBV18 with TRBJ1-3; D is perhaps TRBD1 (5 bases). Germline lookup yields CDR1 KGHSH and CDR2 LQKENI. There are 16 residues in the CDR3. Trimming pared 0 bases from V and 4 bases from J, leaving 13 bases between. The full variable domain, its missing parts supplied by reference TRBV18 and TRBJ1-3, is NAGVMQNPRHLVRRRGQEARLRCSPMKGHSHVYWYRQLPEEGLKFMVYLQKENIIDESGMPKERFSAEFPKEGPSILRIQQVVRGDSAAYFCASSPPLTVPGNTIYFGEGSWLTVV.

This rearrangement joins TRBV27 to TRBJ2-1; TRBD2 matches 7 bases. The CDR3 contains 10 residues. Germline loops: CDR1 MNHEY, CDR2 SMNVEV (reference sequence). The ends lost 8 bases at V and 9 bases at J; junction bases unmatched: 1. The CDR3 region is CASGRGEQFF. DNA of the CDR3: TGTGCCAGCGGGAGGGGTGAGCAGTTCTTC.

This chain links TRBV13 with TRBJ2-1; 15 bases align to TRBD2. The CDR3 spans 15 residues. Germline values: CDR1 PRHDT, CDR2 FYEKMQ (reference sequence). The J segment lost 10 bases and the V segment lost 5 bases, leaving 6 bases of the junction unmatched. DNA for the CDR3: TGTGCCAGCAGCCAGGCGGGACTAGCGGGAGGAGAGCAGTTCTTC. It specifies CASSQAGLAGGEQFF.

The chain links TRBV28 to TRBJ1-2; 7 bases agree with TRBD1. Looked up from germline, CDR1 is MDHEN and CDR2 is SYDVKM. V was pared by 4 bases and J by 6 bases, with 8 bases of the junction left unmatched. The CDR3 spans 14 residues. Here the CDR3 DNA reads TGTGCCAGCAGTTCCCCAGGTCAGGGGGATGGCTACACCTTC. It translates to CASSSPGQGDGYTF.

The genes are TRBV5-6 and TRBJ2-3; the D is unclear. The CDR3 spans 16 residues. V was clipped by 0 bases and J by 2 bases, with 13 bases between them. Germline CDR1 is SGHDT and CDR2 is YYEEEE. The DNA of the CDR3 is TGTGCCAGCAGCTTGGAGGGCGAGCAGAACACAGATACGCAGTATTTT. Translated, it gives CASSLEGEQNTDTQYF. The full variable domain, in which reference TRBV5-6 and TRBJ2-3 provide the parts outside the CDR3, is DAGVTQSPTHLIKTRGQQVTLRCSPKSGHDTVSWYQQALGQGPQFIFQYYEEEERQRGNFPDRFSGHQFPNYSSELNVNALLLGDSALYLCASSLEGEQNTDTQYFGPGTRLTVL.

The chain carries TRBV7-9 and TRBJ1-4; D might be TRBD1 (5 bases). Trimming took off 6 bases at V and 8 bases at J, with 16 bases between the two ends. The CDR3 spans 14 residues. The germline gives CDR1 SEHNR, CDR2 FQNEAQ (reference sequence). The CDR3 sequence: CASRSQGWLEKLFF. DNA of the CDR3: TGTGCCAGCAGGTCCCAGGGTTGGCTCGAAAAACTGTTTTTT.

The chain uses TRBV7-9 and TRBJ2-3; D remains unclear. CDR3 size: 15 residues. Germline assignment: CDR1 SEHNR and CDR2 FQNEAQ (reference sequence). Trimming took 5 bases from V and 2 from J, leaving 14 bases between them. CDR3 DNA sequence: TGTGCCAGCAGCCCAGGCAAGAGCAACACAGATACGCAGTATTTT. This gives the protein CASSPGKSNTDTQYF.

The V call is TRBV7-9, the J call TRBJ2-7, with TRBD1 identical over 8 bases. The CDR3 runs 16 residues. The germline V gene has CDR1 SEHNR and CDR2 FQNEAQ (reference sequence). V lost 4 bases, J lost 6 bases, and 14 bases stayed unmatched. As DNA, the CDR3 is TGTGCCAGCAGCTCCCCCGCGGCGGACAGGGCGGGCGAGCAGTACTTC. Protein: CASSSPAADRAGEQYF. Supplemented by reference TRBV7-9 and TRBJ2-7, the full variable domain reads DTGVSQNPRHKITKRGQNVTFRCDPISEHNRLYWYRQTLGQGPEFLTYFQNEAQLEKSRLLSDRFSAERPKGSFSTLEIQRTEQGDSAMYLCASSSPAADRAGEQYFGPGTRLTVT.